Following are 27 T cell receptor beta chains from one sample sequenced in a study of T cell responses to AZD1222 COVID-19 vaccine. Profiling relied on immunoSEQ multiplex PCR, and the TCRdb table lists in-frame clones only, not all of them. The sample lists almost 65,000 clones; 80% to 85% were seen once. The material was peripheral blood, obtained on day 0 of AZD1222 vaccination. The receptors shown here come from an adult in good health.

The chain uses TRBV3-1 (or the pseudogene TRBV3-2) and TRBJ2-7; 10 bases are shared with TRBD2. After removal of 1 base from V and 2 bases from J, the junction contained 5 bases not matched to a gene. The CDR3 covers 16 residues. Per germline, CDR1 LGHDT and CDR2 YNNKEL (reference sequence). The CDR3 region has the DNA TGTGCCAGCAGCCAAGGCTCTAGCGGGGGAACCTACGAGCAGTACTTC. Protein product: CASSQGSSGGTYEQYF.

The chain joins TRBV7-8 to TRBJ2-3, with a weak D call TRBD2 (5 bases). Germline CDR1 is SGHVS and CDR2 is FQNEAQ. The CDR3 consists of 14 residues. V lost 7 bases and J lost 4, with 15 bases in between. As DNA, the CDR3 is TGTGCCAGCATCGGCGGGCGGGCTGCAGATACGCAGTATTTT. It codes for CASIGGRAADTQYF.

The chain carries TRBV28 and TRBJ1-1; D may be TRBD1 (5 bases). V shed 10 bases and J shed 1 base, with 10 bases lying between them. In germline, CDR1 is MDHEN, CDR2 SYDVKM. CDR3 length: 12 residues. DNA of the CDR3: TGTGCCACCCACCAGGGGAACACTGAAGCTTTCTTT. It encodes CATHQGNTEAFF.

The V call is TRBV28, the J call TRBJ1-6; D is perhaps TRBD1 (6 bases). This CDR3 has 15 residues. The germline gives CDR1 MDHEN, CDR2 SYDVKM. V shed 5 bases and J shed 9 bases, with 17 bases lying between them. Here the CDR3 reads CASSAPAGEGSPLHF. The CDR3 DNA is TGTGCCAGCAGTGCCCCCGCAGGGGAGGGTTCACCCCTCCACTTT.

The chain couples TRBV10-1 to TRBJ2-3, with 8 bases aligning to TRBD1. The CDR3 extends over 14 amino acids. The V gene end was trimmed by 4 bases and the J gene end by 2 bases; junction bases not matched to a gene: 2. Germline V gene sequence: CDR1 WNHNN, CDR2 SYGVQD (reference sequence). CDR3 protein: CASSGQGTTDTQYF. The CDR3 nucleotides are TGCGCCAGCAGTGGACAGGGGACCACAGATACGCAGTATTTT.

The chain is built from TRBV5-5 and TRBJ2-7, with D possibly TRBD1 on 6 matching bases. V gave up 1 base and J gave up 0 bases, with 17 bases separating them. The CDR3 is 17 amino acids. CDR1 and CDR2 from the germline V gene are SGHKS and YYEKEE (reference sequence). CDR3 DNA sequence: TGTGCCAGCAGCTTGAGGGACAAAAGTCTAAACTCCTACGAGCAGTACTTC. It yields the protein CASSLRDKSLNSYEQYF. Variable domain in full (rest from reference TRBV5-5 and TRBJ2-7): DAGVTQSPTHLIKTRGQQVTLRCSPISGHKSVSWYQQVLGQGPQFIFQYYEKEERGRGNFPDRFSARQFPNYSSELNVNALLLGDSALYLCASSLRDKSLNSYEQYFGPGTRLTVT.

The CDR3 nucleotides are TGTGCCACCAGCAGAGATAGGGCAGGGTCTGGAAACACCATATATTTT. Amino acids: CATSRDRAGSGNTIYF. V usage is TRBV15 and J usage is TRBJ1-3; perhaps TRBD1 as D (5 bases). Trimming shortened V by 0 bases and J by 1 base, and 10 bases separated the two germline ends. CDR1 and CDR2 from the germline V gene are LNHNV and YYDKDF (reference sequence). The CDR3 extends over 16 amino acids.

The chain couples TRBV7-2 to TRBJ1-6; unclear D gene. CDR3 length equals 15 residues. Germline V gives CDR1 SGHTA, CDR2 FQGNSA. The V end lost 1 base, the J end lost 10 bases, and 14 bases lay between the germline ends. The CDR3 nucleotides are TGTGCCAGCAGCTTAGAGACAAACAGCGCCTCACCCCTCCACTTT. Its protein product is CASSLETNSASPLHF.

This clone ranks as medium-sized. CDR3 region: CASRPDRGRVEAFF. In nucleotides, the CDR3 is TGTGCCAGCAGGCCGGACAGGGGGCGTGTTGAAGCTTTCTTT. V usage is TRBV7-2 and J usage is TRBJ1-1; TRBD1 agrees at 11 bases. V was clipped by 6 bases and J by 7 bases; unmatched bases: 7. Looked up from germline, CDR1 is SGHTA and CDR2 is FQGNSA. CDR3 length: 14 amino acids.

The chain uses TRBV27 and TRBJ1-1; possible D gene TRBD1, 5 bases. The V end lost 4 bases, the J end lost 5 bases, and 17 bases lay between the germline ends. Germline values: CDR1 MNHEY, CDR2 SMNVEV (reference sequence). The CDR3 has 15 residues. CDR3 region: CASSSQGDGRTEAFF. DNA of the CDR3: TGTGCCAGCAGTTCCCAGGGTGATGGTAGAACTGAAGCTTTCTTT.

The genes are TRBV12-3 or TRBV12-4 and TRBJ1-1, with TRBD1 identical over 7 bases. This CDR3 contains 13 residues. V shed 5 bases, J shed 4 bases, and the junction held 4 bases outside the gene matches. Here the CDR3 reads CASSPQGITEAFF. The CDR3 DNA sequence: TGTGCCAGCAGTCCACAGGGGATCACTGAAGCTTTCTTT.

In this sample, this clone turned up once. This chain joins TRBV7-2 and TRBJ2-5, with D perhaps matching TRBD2 (7 bases). V lost 3 bases and J 4 bases, leaving 12 bases between the germline ends. Germline CDR1 and CDR2: SGHTA and FQGNSA. The CDR3 spans 14 residues. DNA for the CDR3: TGTGCCAGCAGCTTTAATAGGGGGGGAGAGACCCAGTACTTC. Protein sequence: CASSFNRGGETQYF.

The chain combines TRBV6-4 with TRBJ2-3; D perhaps matches TRBD1 (6 bases). The CDR3 totals 15 residues. V was shortened by 3 bases and J by 9 bases, with 19 bases between the two germline ends. The germline V gene has CDR1 MRHNA and CDR2 SNTAGT. CDR3 DNA: TGTGCCAGCAGTGAAGACTCACAGGGTTTGGGAACGCAGTATTTT. Amino acids: CASSEDSQGLGTQYF.

The chain carries TRBV11-2 and TRBJ2-2; D may be TRBD1 (6 bases). Trimming removed 3 bases from V and 2 bases from J, with 7 bases in between. CDR1 SGHAT and CDR2 FQNNGV come from the germline V gene. This CDR3 spans 14 amino acids. CDR3 in amino acids: CASSFRGNTGELFF. CDR3 sequence (DNA): TGTGCCAGCAGCTTCAGGGGTAACACCGGGGAGCTGTTTTTT.

The V gene is TRBV9, the J gene TRBJ2-1, with 10 bases matching TRBD2. This CDR3 spans 15 amino acids. The germline gives CDR1 SGDLS, CDR2 YYNGEE. The V segment lost 3 bases and the J segment 6 bases; nucleotides outside the gene matches: 6. CDR3 in DNA: TGTGCCAGCAGCGAGAGCGGGGGGGCCCGCAATGAGCAGTTCTTC. Encoded protein: CASSESGGARNEQFF.

This chain connects TRBV11-3 to TRBJ2-1; 8 nucleotides align to TRBD1. From germline, CDR1 is SGHNT and CDR2 YENEEA. The length of the CDR3 is 15 residues. J was trimmed by 3 bases and V by 4 bases; bases with no gene match: 5. CDR3 bases: TGTGCCAGCAGCTCTCAGGGGGCTTACTACAATGAGCAGTTCTTC. It codes for CASSSQGAYYNEQFF.

The chain couples TRBV6-2 or TRBV6-3 to TRBJ2-3; the match to TRBD2 covers 8 bases. The germline V gene has CDR1 MNHEY and CDR2 SVGEGT. V was pared by 2 bases and J by 2 bases, with 9 bases of the junction left unmatched. CDR3 size: 17 residues. The CDR3, as DNA: TGTGCCAGCAGTTACCCCGTCGTAGCGGGGAACACAGATACGCAGTATTTT. Protein product: CASSYPVVAGNTDTQYF.

The V call is TRBV7-8, the J call TRBJ1-4; D not resolved. Germline V gene data show CDR1 as SGHVS and CDR2 as FQNEAQ. The V gene lost 4 bases and the J gene lost 12 bases, with 12 bases spanning the gap. There are 12 residues in the CDR3. The CDR3 reads CASSSRAGELFF. In nucleotides, the CDR3 is TGTGCCAGCAGCTCTCGGGCTGGGGAACTGTTTTTT.

This clone was counted once. The genes are TRBV28 and TRBJ1-5, with TRBD1 matching 8 bases. Germline-derived CDR1 and CDR2 are MDHEN and SYDVKM. The CDR3 runs to 17 residues. V lost 2 bases to trimming and J lost 6 bases; unmatched junction nucleotides: 12. CDR3 DNA: TGTGCCAGCAGTTTAGGTCAGGGGGCTATGAAGGGTCAGCCCCAGCATTTT. Protein sequence: CASSLGQGAMKGQPQHF.

Only a few counts were recorded for this clone. The chain couples TRBV9 to TRBJ2-1, with a tentative D call TRBD1 (6 bases). The CDR3 covers 14 residues. V dropped 6 bases and J dropped 4 bases, with 14 bases sitting between them. From germline, CDR1 is SGDLS and CDR2 YYNGEE. The CDR3 DNA follows: TGTGCCAGCATGAGGACAGAGAGGTACAATGAGCAGTTCTTC. It yields the protein CASMRTERYNEQFF.

This chain links TRBV19 with TRBJ1-1; possibly TRBD1 for D (5 bases). Germline V gene data show CDR1 as LNHDA and CDR2 as SQIVND (reference sequence). The ends were cut back, 7 bases at V and 0 bases at J, with 15 bases in the middle. The length of the CDR3 is 15 residues. This CDR3 reads CASTTGEDMNTEAFF. The CDR3 DNA is TGTGCCAGTACCACGGGGGAGGACATGAACACTGAAGCTTTCTTT.

The chain recombines TRBV6-2 or TRBV6-3 with TRBJ2-1; 8 nucleotides agree with TRBD2. This CDR3 comprises 15 residues. Per germline, CDR1 MNHEY and CDR2 SVGEGT. V lost 2 bases to trimming and J lost 7 bases; unmatched junction nucleotides: 7. Here the CDR3 reads CASSYGRGVENEQFF. The DNA for the CDR3 is TGTGCCAGCAGTTACGGGCGGGGGGTAGAGAATGAGCAGTTCTTC.

Worth noting for this clone: Other nucleotide sequences from this sample produce the same CDR3. The chain couples TRBV18 to TRBJ1-1, with TRBD1 matching 9 bases. There are 13 residues in the CDR3. Per germline, CDR1 KGHSH and CDR2 LQKENI. V lost 3 bases, J lost 4 bases, and 0 bases stayed unmatched. DNA of the CDR3: TGTGCCAGCTCACCGGGACAGGGCACTGAAGCTTTCTTT. Translated, it gives CASSPGQGTEAFF.

The chain joins TRBV30 to TRBJ1-6; weak D call: TRBD1 (5 bases). The CDR3 is made up of 14 amino acids. Looked up from germline, CDR1 is GTSNPN and CDR2 is SVGIG (reference sequence). Trimming removed 4 bases from V and 6 bases from J, with 13 bases in between. CDR3 residues: CAWKWGTFNSPLHF. The CDR3 DNA reads as TGTGCCTGGAAATGGGGGACCTTTAATTCACCCCTCCACTTT.

The rearrangement joins TRBV4-1 to TRBJ1-2; 8 nucleotides agree with TRBD1. This CDR3 is built from 12 residues. Germline trimming cut 1 base from V and 8 bases from J; bases unmatched to any gene: 0. Germline V gene data show CDR1 as MGHRA and CDR2 as YSYEKL. CDR3 in DNA: TGCGCCAGCAGCCAAGCAGGGGGCGGCTACACCTTC. Its translation: CASSQAGGGYTF.

The chain is built from TRBV4-3 and TRBJ1-2, with 8 bases identical to TRBD1. This CDR3 spans 16 amino acids. Germline CDR1 LGHNA, CDR2 YSLEER. J was trimmed by 5 bases and V by 1 base; bases with no gene match: 9. This CDR3 reads CASSQGLDRAWYGYTF. The CDR3 nucleotides are TGCGCCAGCAGCCAAGGGTTGGACAGGGCCTGGTATGGCTACACCTTC.

This rearrangement joins TRBV7-9 to TRBJ2-7; TRBD1 matches 7 bases. Looked up from germline, CDR1 is SEHNR and CDR2 is FQNEAQ (reference sequence). J was trimmed by 7 bases and V by 4 bases; bases with no gene match: 22. The CDR3 covers 18 residues. DNA for the CDR3: TGTGCCAGCAGCTCCCGAGTAGGACAGGCAAGAATCTTGACTGAGCAGTACTTC. Protein product: CASSSRVGQARILTEQYF.